This TCR beta chain originates from a study of T-cell memory formation after mild COVID-19. From 5'RACE with constant-segment primers came TCR alpha and TCR beta cDNA libraries that carried sample barcodes and UMIs. TCRdb passed the 5' RACE reads through MiXCR, listing each CDR3 protein once. The table shows about 250,000 distinct CDR3 sequences, with 15% occurring only once. In its sample, this clonotype was seen a few times. The antigen is not known. Trimming removed 5 bases from V and 3 bases from J, with 14 bases in between. The CDR3 is 14 amino acids. Germline-derived CDR1 and CDR2 are SQVTM and ANQGSEA. Findings and caveats of the study: CD4/CD8 balance held among clones contracting day 15 to 85, and later expanders leaned CD4+. A subset of responding clones appeared in pre-infection memory, suggesting cross-reactive memory joined.

This rearrangement joins TRBV29-1 to TRBJ2-1; D might be TRBD1 (5 bases). The source is an adult woman who had mild COVID-19 (a few samples of this study predate the infection). Cell type and time point are not known. The material sequenced was PBMCs or a T cell subset sorted from them (not recorded which). The CDR3, as DNA: TGCAGCGTTTTAATGGGGCTACTCTACAATGAGCAGTTCTTC. It encodes CSVLMGLLYNEQFF.